The next 9 T cell receptor beta chains were all read from a single sample in a study of beta chain features in type 1 diabetes. Their recognized antigens are unknown. Study-level findings and limits: Among all four CD4+ subsets, Type 1 diabetes patients had TCRB CDR3s that were moderately but significantly shorter.

The whole isolated RNA underwent reverse transcription, so sequencing captured expressed TCRB transcripts. Sequencing was performed with immunoSEQ multiplex PCR; in TCRdb, only in-frame clones are kept and a portion is missing. The profile shows around 45,000 clones, roughly 45% of them singletons. The specimen sequenced was stem cell memory CD4+ T cells from blood. These receptors were collected from a man aged 25 to 40 with type 1 diabetes.

This sequence joins TRBV2 and TRBJ2-1; TRBD2 agrees at 13 bases. The CDR3 consists of 18 residues. V gave up 6 bases and J gave up 0 bases; unmatched junction bases: 8. Germline loops: CDR1 SNHLY, CDR2 FYNNEI. CDR3 residues: CASRKGLAGYSSYNEQFF. Written as DNA, the CDR3 is TGTGCCAGCAGGAAGGGACTAGCGGGATACAGCTCCTACAATGAGCAGTTCTTC.

The chain carries TRBV6-5 and TRBJ1-2; possible D gene TRBD1, 5 bases. In germline, CDR1 is MNHEY, CDR2 SVGAGI. V shed 6 bases and J shed 7 bases, with 18 bases lying between them. The CDR3 spans 14 residues. Here the CDR3 DNA reads TGTGCCAGCAGACCCACCTCGGGGGGACGTGGCTACACCTTC. Translating gives CASRPTSGGRGYTF.

The chain employs TRBV6-5 and TRBJ1-1; a weak D match, TRBD1 (5 bases). This CDR3 is built from 15 residues. The ends were cut back, 0 bases at V and 6 bases at J, with 14 bases in the middle. Germline-derived CDR1 and CDR2 are MNHEY and SVGAGI. CDR3 DNA: TGTGCCAGCAGTTACTCAGCGGCGGGGGGGGCTGAAGCTTTCTTT. Its translation: CASSYSAAGGAEAFF.

V is TRBV5-1 and J is TRBJ2-7; 8 bases fit TRBD1. Germline assignment: CDR1 SGHRS and CDR2 YFSETQ. The CDR3 spans 14 residues. Unmatched junction bases numbered 4, after V lost 4 bases and J lost 1 base. The CDR3 DNA follows: TGCGCCAGCAGCCCCCGACAGGGGTCCTACGAGCAGTACTTC. Protein sequence: CASSPRQGSYEQYF.

The gene calls are TRBV6-6 and TRBJ1-1, with 7 bases matching TRBD1. Germline values: CDR1 MNHNY, CDR2 SVGAGI (reference sequence). This CDR3 comprises 13 residues. V gave up 6 bases and J gave up 8 bases; unmatched junction bases: 9. CDR3 sequence (DNA): TGTGCCAGCAGCTATGGGACAGCCGGAGAAGCTTTCTTT. Its translation: CASSYGTAGEAFF.

About this clone: The junction departs from the called germline gene at one end, perhaps through a read error. The chain is built from TRBV6-5 and TRBJ2-1; 14 nucleotides line up with TRBD2. The germline V gene encodes CDR1 MNHEY and CDR2 SVGAGI. This CDR3 contains 14 residues. The CDR3 bases are TGTGCCAGCAGATTCCCGGGACTAGCGGGAGTAGAACTCTTC. Translating it yields CASRFPGLAGVELF.

The chain has TRBV5-1 and TRBJ1-1; perhaps TRBD1 as D (6 bases). This CDR3 has 14 residues. Trimming pared 3 bases from V and 3 bases from J, leaving 12 bases between. Germline CDR1 SGHRS, CDR2 YFSETQ. The CDR3, as DNA: TGCGCCAGCAGCTACAGGGTAGGGGACACTGAAGCTTTCTTT. It translates to CASSYRVGDTEAFF.

The chain carries TRBV7-9 and TRBJ1-3, with 9 bases identical to TRBD1. This CDR3 region has 15 residues. CDR1 and CDR2 (germline): SEHNR, FQNEAQ (reference sequence). The V segment lost 5 bases and the J segment 6 bases; nucleotides outside the gene matches: 8. CDR3 sequence (DNA): TGTGCCAGCAGCCGTATCGGGACAGGGACAAACACCATATATTTT. Translation: CASSRIGTGTNTIYF.

This clone has just a few counts. This rearrangement joins TRBV4-2 to TRBJ2-1; 14 nucleotides align to TRBD2. Germline-derived CDR1 and CDR2 are LGHNA and YNFKEQ. J gave up 4 bases and V 2 bases, and 7 bases lay outside the gene matches. CDR3 size: 18 residues. The CDR3 sequence is CASSQSGTSGGKYNEQFF. The CDR3 DNA follows: TGTGCCAGCAGCCAATCCGGGACTAGCGGGGGAAAATACAATGAGCAGTTCTTC.